These T cell receptor beta chains were read from a single sample in a study of T-cell reconstitution after alpha-beta-depleted transplantation in children. Using its own MiXCR run on the PCR reads, TCRdb lists one record per CDR3 protein. The table shows under 250,000 distinct CDR3 sequences, with roughly a sixth occurring only once. The source material was PBMCs, mostly from graft donor cells, sampled 360 days after TCRalphabeta/CD19-depleted stem cell transplant. These receptors were obtained from a male patient aged 2 to 9 who had a stem cell transplant for acute lymphoblastic leukemia, so the T cells may come from the graft donor. Each CDR3 is given with its conserved first and last residue. The order of the fields is V gene, clone size, D gene, J gene, CDR3 length, CDR3 DNA, CDR3 protein. The D gene is left open where the match is weak. Rows may omit the clone size; those that give it use once, few, many or a size class.

V gene: TRBV6-5; clone size: NA; D gene: NA; J gene: TRBJ1-6; CDR3 length: 17; CDR3 DNA: TGTGCCAGCAGTTACGGGGGTGGGGCCTTCGGTAATTCACCCCTCCACTTT; CDR3 protein: CASSYGGGAFGNSPLHF
V gene: TRBV2; clone size: NA; D gene: NA; J gene: TRBJ2-2; CDR3 length: 13; CDR3 DNA: TGTGCCAGCAGTGTTGGCTCCCCCGGGGAGCTGTTTTTT; CDR3 protein: CASSVGSPGELFF
V gene: TRBV12-3/TRBV12-4; clone size: few; D gene: TRBD1; J gene: TRBJ2-5; CDR3 length: 14; CDR3 DNA: TGTGCCAGCAGGCCGGGACAGGGGCAAGAGACCCAGTACTTC; CDR3 protein: CASRPGQGQETQYF
V gene: TRBV7-2; clone size: NA; D gene: NA; J gene: TRBJ2-7; CDR3 length: 13; CDR3 DNA: TGTGCCAGCAGCGGCTGGGTAGAGGTAGAGCAGTACTTC; CDR3 protein: CASSGWVEVEQYF
V gene: TRBV20-1; clone size: NA; D gene: TRBD2; J gene: TRBJ2-1; CDR3 length: 16; CDR3 DNA: TGCAGTGCTAGAGGTACCGGGGGGGCCAGAGACAATGAGCAGTTCTTC; CDR3 protein: CSARGTGGARDNEQFF
V gene: TRBV2; clone size: NA; D gene: NA; J gene: TRBJ2-7; CDR3 length: 14; CDR3 DNA: TGTGCCAGCAGTGAAGGTTCGGGGGCAGGGGAGCAGTACTTC; CDR3 protein: CASSEGSGAGEQYF
V gene: TRBV5-1; clone size: many; D gene: TRBD2; J gene: TRBJ2-5; CDR3 length: 16; CDR3 DNA: TGCGCCAGCAGTCGGGTTCTAGCGGGGGAGCAAGAGACCCAGTACTTC; CDR3 protein: CASSRVLAGEQETQYF
V gene: TRBV7-2; clone size: NA; D gene: TRBD1; J gene: TRBJ1-2; CDR3 length: 14; CDR3 DNA: TGTGCCAGCAGCTCAGGACAGGGCGGCTATGGCTACACCTTC; CDR3 protein: CASSSGQGGYGYTF
V gene: TRBV4-2; clone size: NA; D gene: NA; J gene: TRBJ2-1; CDR3 length: 16; CDR3 DNA: TGTGCCAGCAGCCAAGCGCCCCCCGATAGCTACAATGAGCAGTTCTTC; CDR3 protein: CASSQAPPDSYNEQFF
V gene: TRBV5-1; clone size: NA; D gene: NA; J gene: TRBJ1-3; CDR3 length: 15; CDR3 DNA: TGCGCCAGCTCTTCATACCCCGTTTCTGGAAACACCATATATTTT; CDR3 protein: CASSSYPVSGNTIYF
V gene: TRBV5-1; clone size: few; D gene: TRBD2; J gene: TRBJ2-1; CDR3 length: 17; CDR3 DNA: TGCGCCAGCAGCTTTATGCCGACTAGCGGGGGGGGGAATGAGCAGTTCTTC; CDR3 protein: CASSFMPTSGGGNEQFF
V gene: TRBV5-1; clone size: many; D gene: NA; J gene: TRBJ2-3; CDR3 length: 13; CDR3 DNA: TGCGCCAGCAGACTGACTAACACAGATACGCAGTATTTT; CDR3 protein: CASRLTNTDTQYF
V gene: TRBV7-9; clone size: NA; D gene: NA; J gene: TRBJ2-2; CDR3 length: 12; CDR3 DNA: TGTGCCAGCAGCTTAGAGTCCGGGGAGCTGTTTTTT; CDR3 protein: CASSLESGELFF
V gene: TRBV4-3; clone size: few; D gene: TRBD2; J gene: TRBJ2-2; CDR3 length: 16; CDR3 DNA: TGCGCCAGCAGCGGACTAGCGGGGACGAACACCGGGGAGCTGTTTTTT; CDR3 protein: CASSGLAGTNTGELFF
V gene: TRBV4-3; clone size: NA; D gene: NA; J gene: TRBJ2-1; CDR3 length: 14; CDR3 DNA: TGCGCCAGCAGCCGGAAGGGTCGGGGGAATGAGCAGTTCTTC; CDR3 protein: CASSRKGRGNEQFF
V gene: TRBV3-1; clone size: many; D gene: NA; J gene: TRBJ2-5; CDR3 length: 15; CDR3 DNA: TGTGCCAGCAGCCAAGATGAAGGGGCGTGGGAGACCCAGTACTTC; CDR3 protein: CASSQDEGAWETQYF
V gene: TRBV7-2; clone size: few; D gene: NA; J gene: TRBJ2-5; CDR3 length: 15; CDR3 DNA: TGTGCCAGCAGCGCGACAGAGAACTTCCGAAAGACCCAGTACTTC; CDR3 protein: CASSATENFRKTQYF
V gene: TRBV7-9; clone size: NA; D gene: NA; J gene: TRBJ2-6; CDR3 length: 17; CDR3 DNA: TGTGCCAGCAGCTTAGGAATAAGGGATTCTGGGGCCAACGTCCTGACTTTC; CDR3 protein: CASSLGIRDSGANVLTF
V gene: TRBV5-1; clone size: NA; D gene: NA; J gene: TRBJ2-5; CDR3 length: 14; CDR3 DNA: TGCGCCAGCAGCGTACATAGGCAGCTGGGGACCCAGTACTTC; CDR3 protein: CASSVHRQLGTQYF
V gene: TRBV30; clone size: NA; D gene: NA; J gene: TRBJ2-1; CDR3 length: 10; CDR3 DNA: TGTGCCACACAGCCAGGGGAGCAGTTCTTC; CDR3 protein: CATQPGEQFF
V gene: TRBV2; clone size: NA; D gene: NA; J gene: TRBJ2-1; CDR3 length: 13; CDR3 DNA: TGTGCCAGCTCTGGACCCGCCTACAATGAGCAGTTCTTC; CDR3 protein: CASSGPAYNEQFF
V gene: TRBV9; clone size: few; D gene: NA; J gene: TRBJ2-1; CDR3 length: 16; CDR3 DNA: TGTGCCAGCAGCGTCGTACAGGCGTCGTCCTACAATGAGCAGTTCTTC; CDR3 protein: CASSVVQASSYNEQFF
V gene: TRBV20-1; clone size: few; D gene: TRBD1; J gene: TRBJ1-2; CDR3 length: 13; CDR3 DNA: TGCAGTGCCCGCCTGGACAGGGTATCAGGCTACACCTTC; CDR3 protein: CSARLDRVSGYTF
V gene: TRBV29-1; clone size: many; D gene: NA; J gene: TRBJ2-1; CDR3 length: 13; CDR3 DNA: TGCAGCGTTTCCCAGAGCTCCTACAATGAGCAGTTCTTC; CDR3 protein: CSVSQSSYNEQFF
V gene: TRBV10-3; clone size: few; D gene: TRBD1; J gene: TRBJ1-6; CDR3 length: 16; CDR3 DNA: TGTGCCATCAGTCTTACTTCCGGGACAGGGAATTCACCCCTCCACTTT; CDR3 protein: CAISLTSGTGNSPLHF
V gene: TRBV29-1; clone size: few; D gene: NA; J gene: TRBJ2-2; CDR3 length: 14; CDR3 DNA: TGCAGCGTTGATGGGACCACGAACACCGGGGAGCTGTTTTTT; CDR3 protein: CSVDGTTNTGELFF
V gene: TRBV20-1; clone size: few; D gene: NA; J gene: TRBJ2-5; CDR3 length: 12; CDR3 DNA: TGCAGTGCTAGCGGGGTAGGGGAGACCCAGTACTTC; CDR3 protein: CSASGVGETQYF
V gene: TRBV10-1; clone size: many; D gene: NA; J gene: TRBJ2-4; CDR3 length: 16; CDR3 DNA: TGCGCCAGCAGTGAGGGCGCAGGCTTAGCCAAAAACATTCAGTACTTC; CDR3 protein: CASSEGAGLAKNIQYF